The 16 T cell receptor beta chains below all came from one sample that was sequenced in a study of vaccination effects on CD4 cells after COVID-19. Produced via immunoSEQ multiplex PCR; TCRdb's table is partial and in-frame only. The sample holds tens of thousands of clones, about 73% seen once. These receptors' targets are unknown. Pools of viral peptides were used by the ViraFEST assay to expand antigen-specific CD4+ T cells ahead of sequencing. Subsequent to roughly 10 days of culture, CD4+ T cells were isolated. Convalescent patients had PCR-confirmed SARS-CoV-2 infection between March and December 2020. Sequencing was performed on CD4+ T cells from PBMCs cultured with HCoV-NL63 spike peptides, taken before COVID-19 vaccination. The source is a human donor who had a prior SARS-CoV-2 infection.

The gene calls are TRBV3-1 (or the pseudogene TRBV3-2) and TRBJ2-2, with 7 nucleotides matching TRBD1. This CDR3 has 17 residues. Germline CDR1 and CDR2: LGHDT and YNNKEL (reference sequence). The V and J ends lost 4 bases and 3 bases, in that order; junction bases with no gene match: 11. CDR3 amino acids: CASSRLPSGGDTGELFF. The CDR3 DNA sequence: TGTGCCAGCAGCCGCCTGCCCTCAGGGGGAGACACCGGGGAGCTGTTTTTT.

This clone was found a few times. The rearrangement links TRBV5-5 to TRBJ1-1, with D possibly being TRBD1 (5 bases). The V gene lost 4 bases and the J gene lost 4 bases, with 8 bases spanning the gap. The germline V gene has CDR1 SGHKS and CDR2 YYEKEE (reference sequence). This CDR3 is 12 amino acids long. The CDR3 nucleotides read TGTGCCAGCAGCAGAACAGGCACTGAAGCTTTCTTT. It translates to CASSRTGTEAFF.

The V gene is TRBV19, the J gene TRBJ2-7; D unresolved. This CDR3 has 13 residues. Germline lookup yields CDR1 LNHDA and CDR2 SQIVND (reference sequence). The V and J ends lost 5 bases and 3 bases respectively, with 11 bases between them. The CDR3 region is CASSESHYYEQYF. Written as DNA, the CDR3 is TGTGCCAGTAGTGAGTCCCATTACTACGAGCAGTACTTC. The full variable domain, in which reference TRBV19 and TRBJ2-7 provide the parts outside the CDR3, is DGGITQSPKYLFRKEGQNVTLSCEQNLNHDAMYWYRQDPGQGLRLIYYSQIVNDFQKGDIAEGYSVSREKKESFPLTVTSAQKNPTAFYLCASSESHYYEQYFGPGTRLTVT.

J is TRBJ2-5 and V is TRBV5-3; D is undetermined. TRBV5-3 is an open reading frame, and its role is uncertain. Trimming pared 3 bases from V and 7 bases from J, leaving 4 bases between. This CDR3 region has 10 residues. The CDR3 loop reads CARSWATQYF. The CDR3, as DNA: TGTGCCAGAAGCTGGGCGACCCAGTACTTC.

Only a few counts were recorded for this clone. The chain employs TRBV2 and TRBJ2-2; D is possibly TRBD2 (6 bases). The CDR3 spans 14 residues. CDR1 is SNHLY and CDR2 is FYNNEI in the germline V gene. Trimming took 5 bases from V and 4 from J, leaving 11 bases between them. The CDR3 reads CASSREIITGELFF. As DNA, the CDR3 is TGTGCCAGCAGTCGGGAGATCATCACCGGGGAGCTGTTTTTT.

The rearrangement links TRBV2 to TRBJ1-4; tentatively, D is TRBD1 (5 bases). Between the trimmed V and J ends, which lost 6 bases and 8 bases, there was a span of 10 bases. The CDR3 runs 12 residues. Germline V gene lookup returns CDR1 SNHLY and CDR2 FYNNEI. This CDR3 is CASRVQEEKLFF. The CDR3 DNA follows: TGTGCCAGCAGAGTACAGGAAGAAAAACTGTTTTTT.

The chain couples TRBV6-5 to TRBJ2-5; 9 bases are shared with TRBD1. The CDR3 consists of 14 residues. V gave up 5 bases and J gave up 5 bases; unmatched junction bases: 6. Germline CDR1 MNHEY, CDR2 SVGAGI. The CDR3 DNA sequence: TGTGCCAGCAGTCGGGACAGGGTCGTGGAGACCCAGTACTTC. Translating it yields CASSRDRVVETQYF.

CDR3 in amino acids: CASSPRTTAHEQYF. The DNA for the CDR3 is TGTGCCAGCAGTCCACGGACCACGGCTCACGAGCAGTACTTC. The chain recombines TRBV6-5 with TRBJ2-7; D uncertain. The CDR3 spans 14 residues. The V gene lost 5 bases and the J gene lost 5 bases, with 16 bases spanning the gap. Germline V gene data show CDR1 as MNHEY and CDR2 as SVGAGI.

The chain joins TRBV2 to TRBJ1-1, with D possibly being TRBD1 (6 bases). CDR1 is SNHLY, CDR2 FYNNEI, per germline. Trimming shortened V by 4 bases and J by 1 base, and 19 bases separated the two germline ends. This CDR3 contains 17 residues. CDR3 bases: TGTGCCAGCAGTGGCCTTAGTTGGGGGCAGGGGAACACTGAAGCTTTCTTT. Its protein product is CASSGLSWGQGNTEAFF.

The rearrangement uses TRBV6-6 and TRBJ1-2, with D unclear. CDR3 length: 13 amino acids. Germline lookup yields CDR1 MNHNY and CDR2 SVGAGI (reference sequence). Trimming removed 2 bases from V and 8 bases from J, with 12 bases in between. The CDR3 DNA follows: TGTGCCAGCAGTTACGTTGGAGGGAGAGGCTACACCTTC. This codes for CASSYVGGRGYTF.

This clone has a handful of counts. This CDR3 is CASSLSGGPYNEQFF. The CDR3 DNA reads as TGTGCCAGCAGCTTAAGCGGGGGGCCCTACAATGAGCAGTTCTTC. This chain uses TRBV7-2 with TRBJ2-1; 9 bases are a match to TRBD2. Looked up from germline, CDR1 is SGHTA and CDR2 is FQGNSA. J gave up 2 bases and V 2 bases, and 1 base lay outside the gene matches. The CDR3 is made up of 15 amino acids.

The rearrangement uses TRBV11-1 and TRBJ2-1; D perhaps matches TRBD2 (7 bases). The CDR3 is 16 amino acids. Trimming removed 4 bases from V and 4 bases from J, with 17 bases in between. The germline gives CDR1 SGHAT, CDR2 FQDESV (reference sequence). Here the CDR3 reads CASSSRRAGAYNEQFF. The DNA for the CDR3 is TGTGCCAGCAGCTCCCGACGGGCGGGGGCATACAATGAGCAGTTCTTC.

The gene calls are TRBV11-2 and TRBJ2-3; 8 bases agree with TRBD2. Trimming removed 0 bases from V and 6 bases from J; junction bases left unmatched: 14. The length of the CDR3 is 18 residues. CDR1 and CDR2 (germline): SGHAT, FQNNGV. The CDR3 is CASSLEGGQAGVVDTQYF. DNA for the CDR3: TGTGCCAGCAGCTTAGAGGGAGGGCAAGCGGGAGTGGTCGATACGCAGTATTTT.

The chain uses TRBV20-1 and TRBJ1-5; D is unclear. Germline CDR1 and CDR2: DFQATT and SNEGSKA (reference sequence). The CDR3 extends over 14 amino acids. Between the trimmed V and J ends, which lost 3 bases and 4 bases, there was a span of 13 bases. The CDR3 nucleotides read TGCAGTGCTAGTACTCCGTGGGGTAATCAGCCCCAGCATTTT. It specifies CSASTPWGNQPQHF.

The CDR3 is CASSLGGGNQPQHF. DNA for the CDR3: TGTGCCAGCAGCCTCGGGGGAGGCAATCAGCCCCAGCATTTT. V gene TRBV5-8 combines with J gene TRBJ1-5; tentatively, D is TRBD1 (5 bases). Germline V lookup: CDR1 SGHTS, CDR2 YDEGEE. V was pared by 4 bases and J by 2 bases, with 10 bases between. The CDR3 is 14 residues long. The variable domain in full, with the rest retrieved from reference TRBV5-8 and TRBJ1-5, is EAGVTQSPTHLIKTRGQQATLRCSPISGHTSVYWYQQALGLGLQFLLWYDEGEERNRGNFPPRFSGRQFPNYSSELNVNALELEDSALYLCASSLGGGNQPQHFGDGTRLSIL.

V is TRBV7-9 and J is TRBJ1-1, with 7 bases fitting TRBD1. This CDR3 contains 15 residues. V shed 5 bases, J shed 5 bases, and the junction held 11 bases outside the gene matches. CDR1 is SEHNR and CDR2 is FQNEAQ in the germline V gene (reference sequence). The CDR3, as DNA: TGTGCCAGCAGCATACCAGGGGGAGAGAGGACTGAAGCTTTCTTT. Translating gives CASSIPGGERTEAFF.